This is a list of T cell receptor beta chains from one sample in a study of blood T cells in healthy people across ages. TCRdb reanalysed the 5' RACE reads using MiXCR and keeps one entry per CDR3 protein. The sample holds some 640,000 distinct CDR3 sequences, approximately 30% seen once. The sequenced sample consisted of blood. Receptors originate from a woman older than 75 in good health. Each CDR3 is given with its conserved first and last residue. A D gene is named only where the DNA matches it firmly. Rows give clone size only sometimes, using once, few, many, or a class for an expanded clone.

clone size	V gene	D gene	J gene	CDR3 protein	CDR3 DNA
NA	TRBV7-8	TRBD2	TRBJ2-1	CASSSHLTSGGQETQFF	TGTGCCAGCAGCTCCCACCTGACTAGCGGGGGGCAAGAGACCCAGTTCTTC
NA	TRBV30	NA	TRBJ2-3	CAWSPGGTDTQYF	TGTGCCTGGAGTCCGGGGGGCACAGATACGCAGTATTTT
few	TRBV27	NA	TRBJ1-1	CASSRLSGAGDTEAFF	TGTGCCAGCAGTCGCCTGTCGGGGGCCGGGGACACTGAAGCTTTCTTT
NA	TRBV6-2/TRBV6-3	TRBD2	TRBJ2-1	CASSYFLAGIYYNEQFF	TGTGCCAGCAGTTACTTTCTAGCGGGCATATACTACAATGAGCAGTTCTTC
many	TRBV7-8	TRBD1	TRBJ2-3	CASRTTGALTDTQYF	TGTGCCAGCAGGACGACAGGGGCCCTCACAGATACGCAGTATTTT
many	TRBV20-1	NA	TRBJ2-4	CSASGGLAKNIQYF	TGCAGTGCTAGCGGGGGATTAGCCAAAAACATTCAGTACTTC
NA	TRBV20-1	NA	TRBJ2-1	CSNDLSGPYNEQFF	TGCAGTAATGATCTTAGCGGACCCTACAATGAGCAGTTCTTC
many	TRBV11-2	NA	TRBJ2-5	CASSLEGTDQETQYF	TGTGCCAGCAGCTTAGAGGGGACGGACCAAGAGACCCAGTACTTC
NA	TRBV7-8	NA	TRBJ1-6	CASSPTRDYKPLHF	TGTGCCAGCAGCCCCACCCGGGACTACAAACCCCTCCACTTT
many	TRBV2	TRBD1	TRBJ1-2	CASSTPEGQGYGYTF	TGTGCCAGCAGTACCCCGGAGGGACAGGGCTATGGCTACACCTTC
many	TRBV6-1	NA	TRBJ2-7	CASSEAPGHFYEQYF	TGTGCCAGCAGTGAAGCCCCGGGACACTTCTACGAGCAGTACTTC
NA	TRBV6-4	NA	TRBJ2-3	CASSPLSGTGTQYF	TGTGCCAGCAGTCCTCTATCCGGCACAGGTACGCAGTATTTT
many	TRBV6-1	NA	TRBJ2-2	CASRDVTGVAGELFF	TGTGCCAGCAGAGACGTTACTGGCGTTGCCGGGGAGCTGTTTTTT
NA	TRBV20-1	NA	TRBJ1-2	CSARNERKESDGYTF	TGCAGTGCTAGAAATGAGAGAAAGGAGTCCGATGGCTACACCTTC
many	TRBV5-1	TRBD1	TRBJ1-6	CASSWTGLNSPLHF	TGCGCCAGCAGCTGGACAGGCCTTAATTCACCCCTCCACTTT
many	TRBV12-3/TRBV12-4	TRBD1	TRBJ1-6	CASRDRDSPLHF	TGTGCCAGCAGGGACAGGGATTCACCCCTCCACTTT
many	TRBV20-1	NA	TRBJ1-2	CSATPGPGNGYTF	TGCAGTGCTACTCCGGGGCCCGGGAATGGCTACACCTTC
once	TRBV4-1	TRBD1	TRBJ1-4	CASSQGGTGGYEKRFF	TGCGCCAGCAGCCAAGGTGGGACAGGGGGTTATGAAAAACGGTTTTTT
many	TRBV20-1	TRBD2	TRBJ2-5	CSAILLAGNKETQYF	TGCAGTGCTATTTTACTAGCGGGGAATAAAGAGACCCAGTACTTC
many	TRBV4-1	NA	TRBJ2-6	CASSQVSAALHVLTF	TGCGCCAGCAGCCAAGTTTCGGCAGCCCTCCACGTCCTGACTTTC
many	TRBV27	NA	TRBJ1-1	CASTQPGTSYLNTEAFF	TGTGCCAGCACCCAACCCGGGACAAGTTATTTGAACACTGAAGCTTTCTTT
NA	TRBV7-2	NA	TRBJ2-5	CASSLRAGKETQYF	TGTGCCAGCAGCTTAAGGGCAGGGAAAGAGACCCAGTACTTC
NA	TRBV7-9	NA	TRBJ2-5	CASSLWVFRGSEETQYF	TGTGCCAGCAGCTTGTGGGTGTTTAGGGGGTCAGAAGAGACCCAGTACTTC
once	TRBV15	NA	TRBJ2-2	CATSGGIPNTGELFF	TGTGCCACCAGCGGCGGGATCCCGAACACCGGGGAGCTGTTTTTT
many	TRBV6-5	TRBD1	TRBJ1-4	CATSRGTGGNEKLFF	TGTGCCACGAGTCGGGGGACAGGGGGAAATGAAAAACTGTTTTTT
NA	TRBV4-2	NA	TRBJ2-7	CASSLQQGRQYF	TGTGCCAGCAGCCTACAACAGGGTAGACAGTACTTC
NA	TRBV2	NA	TRBJ2-7	CASSLFRGGNLRGEQYF	TGTGCCAGCAGTCTATTCAGGGGGGGTAACCTAAGAGGTGAGCAGTACTTC
NA	TRBV7-2	TRBD1	TRBJ1-2	CASSRTGGLNYGYTF	TGTGCCAGCAGCCGTACAGGGGGACTAAACTATGGCTACACCTTC
many	TRBV2	NA	TRBJ2-7	CASKQGRTYEQYF	TGTGCCAGCAAACAGGGACGAACCTACGAGCAGTACTTC
many	TRBV3-1	NA	TRBJ2-7	CASSQGTVPYEQYF	TGTGCCAGCAGCCAAGGGACAGTCCCCTACGAGCAGTACTTC
many	TRBV10-3	NA	TRBJ2-7	CAISDLGSSYEQYF	TGTGCCATCAGTGACTTAGGGTCATCCTACGAGCAGTACTTC
few	TRBV20-1	NA	TRBJ1-1	CSARVGGKGSTEAFF	TGCAGTGCTAGAGTAGGGGGGAAAGGGAGCACTGAAGCTTTCTTT
few	TRBV3-1	TRBD1	TRBJ1-1	CASSPDRGRPNTEAFF	TGTGCCAGCAGCCCGGACAGGGGGAGGCCGAACACTGAAGCTTTCTTT
NA	TRBV2	NA	TRBJ2-5	CASSSGVSQETQYF	TGTGCCAGCAGTTCCGGGGTTAGTCAGGAGACCCAGTACTTC
few	TRBV12-3/TRBV12-4	NA	TRBJ1-5	CASSPILGGIGQPQHF	TGTGCCAGCAGTCCGATTTTGGGAGGGATCGGGCAGCCCCAGCATTTT
NA	TRBV7-8	TRBD1	TRBJ2-7	CASSLVLPGQPGFEQYF	TGTGCCAGCAGTTTAGTGCTACCGGGACAGCCCGGCTTCGAGCAGTACTTC
few	TRBV5-1	NA	TRBJ1-1	CATSLAGRGNTEAFF	TGCGCCACTTCCCTGGCGGGGCGGGGGAACACTGAAGCTTTCTTT
many	TRBV20-1	TRBD2	TRBJ2-5	CSARDILGLAGETQYF	TGCAGTGCTAGAGATATTCTCGGACTAGCTGGGGAGACCCAGTACTTC